This TCR beta chain was sequenced during a study of cytomegalovirus exposure and HLA in healthy donors. The study, taken as a whole, reports: The productive fraction for most TCR beta V segments was about 87% or about 30% in an earlier analysis.

The PCR was carried out with 60 Vbeta primers and 13 Jbeta primers. Under the authors' procedure: Approximately 12 million of 75 million to 85 million unique TCR beta chains were shared, per a later count. TCRdb's copy holds only in-frame clones and misses some; the assay was immunoSEQ multiplex PCR. V, J and clone size reflect that table, while D and trimming were determined from the DNA. Of under 200,000 clones listed, roughly 71% are singletons. CDR1 SGHRS and CDR2 YFSETQ come from the germline V gene. The CDR3 covers 17 residues. J lost 0 bases, V lost 7 bases, and 9 bases had no gene match. As to this clone: Its antigen is undetermined.

The genes are TRBV5-1 and TRBJ2-6; 8 nucleotides match TRBD1. The source material was PBMCs. This TCR was sampled from a woman aged 45-65 years in good health and CMV-seropositive. In nucleotides, the CDR3 is TGCGCCAGCGGACCGACAGGGGCGATCTCTGGGGCCAACGTCCTGACTTTC. Protein sequence: CASGPTGAISGANVLTF.